The 5 T cell receptor beta chains in this list originate from one sample, sequenced in a study of spatial heterogeneity in lung cancer. Time point given: blood at routine non-recurrence follow-up after resection. TCRdb analysed the 5' RACE reads with MiXCR anew, one entry per CDR3 protein. The sample yields more than 40,000 distinct CDR3 sequences, approximately 22% seen once. This specimen was PBMCs, taken at follow-up. Receptors originate from a female donor with early-stage non-small cell lung cancer.

The chain recombines TRBV5-1 with TRBJ2-3; no definite D call. The CDR3 has 14 amino acids. V lost 0 bases and J lost 3, with 8 bases in between. The V gene's germline CDR1 is SGHRS and CDR2 YFSETQ. The CDR3 sequence is CASSLEAATDTQYF. In nucleotides, the CDR3 is TGCGCCAGCAGCTTGGAGGCAGCAACAGATACGCAGTATTTT.

This clonotype was found many times. The gene calls are TRBV21-1 and TRBJ2-5. TRBV21-1 is shown as a pseudogene. This CDR3 has 15 residues. The CDR3 DNA reads as TGTGCCAGCAGCAAAGTAAAACAGCCCCAAGAGACCCAGTACTTC. This translates into CASSKVKQPQETQYF.

The chain combines TRBV6-1 with TRBJ1-1; weak D call: TRBD1 (5 bases). V dropped 4 bases and J dropped 8 bases, with 14 bases sitting between them. Germline CDR1 MNHNS, CDR2 SASEGT. The CDR3 length is 13 residues. The CDR3 protein is CASSGDLIGEAFF. The DNA of the CDR3 is TGTGCCAGCAGTGGGGACCTAATAGGGGAAGCTTTCTTT.

The chain combines TRBV7-3 with TRBJ1-3, with 7 nucleotides matching TRBD1. This CDR3 has 13 amino acids. Germline lookup yields CDR1 SGHTA and CDR2 FQGTGA. V was pared by 5 bases and J by 4 bases, with 2 bases of the junction left unmatched. The DNA of the CDR3 is TGTGCCAGCAGCGTGGGACAGGGAAACACCATATATTTT. Encoded protein: CASSVGQGNTIYF. Together with reference TRBV7-3 and TRBJ1-3, the CDR3 gives the full variable domain: GAGVSQTPSNKVTEKGKYVELRCDPISGHTALYWYRQSLGQGPEFLIYFQGTGAADDSGLPNDRFFAVRPEGSVSTLKIQRTERGDSAVYLCASSVGQGNTIYFGEGSWLTVV.

The rearrangement joins TRBV7-9 to TRBJ2-5; D is possibly TRBD2 (5 bases). Looked up from germline, CDR1 is SEHNR and CDR2 is FQNEAQ (reference sequence). With 2 bases removed from V and 4 bases from J, the gap between germline ends came to 14 bases. The CDR3 covers 15 residues. This chain's CDR3 is CASSLTLASLETQYF. The CDR3 region has the DNA TGTGCCAGCAGCTTAACTCTAGCCTCCCTAGAGACCCAGTACTTC.